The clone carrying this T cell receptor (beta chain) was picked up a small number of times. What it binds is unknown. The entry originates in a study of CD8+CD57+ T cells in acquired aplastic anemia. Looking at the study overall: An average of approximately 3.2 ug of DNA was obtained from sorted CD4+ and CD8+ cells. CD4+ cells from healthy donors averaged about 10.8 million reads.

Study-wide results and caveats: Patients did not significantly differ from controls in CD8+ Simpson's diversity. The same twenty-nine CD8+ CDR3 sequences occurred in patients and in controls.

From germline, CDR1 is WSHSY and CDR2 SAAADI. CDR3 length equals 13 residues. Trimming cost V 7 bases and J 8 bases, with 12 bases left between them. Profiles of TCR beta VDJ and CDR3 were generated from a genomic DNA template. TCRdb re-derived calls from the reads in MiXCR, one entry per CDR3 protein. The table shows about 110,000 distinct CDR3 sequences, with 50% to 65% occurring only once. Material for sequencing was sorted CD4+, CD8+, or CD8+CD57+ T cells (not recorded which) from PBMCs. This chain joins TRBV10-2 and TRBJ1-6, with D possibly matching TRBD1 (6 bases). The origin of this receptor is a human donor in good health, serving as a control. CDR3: CASMTGQYSPLHF. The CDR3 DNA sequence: TGCGCCAGCATGACAGGACAGTATTCACCCCTCCACTTT.